This T cell receptor (beta chain) appears in the sequencing data of a study of blood T cell repertoires in COVID-19. Study overall: Italy, Spain and the United States were the sources of the convalescent and acute COVID-19 samples. PBMCs, B-cell-depleted T cells, or T cells provided the cDNA or gDNA that made up the material.

This CDR3 comprises 16 residues. Original analysis: Counts of nucleated cells, estimated from reference gene primer amplification, were obtained. Generated by immunoSEQ multiplex PCR, the TCRdb table keeps only in-frame clones and is missing some. The DNA was the basis for D and trimming; V, J and clone size are from that table. The sample includes about 130,000 clones, around 81% of them seen just once. The material sequenced was peripheral blood. This chain joins TRBV21-1 and TRBJ1-4; the D call in the table, TRBD1, was not verified against the DNA. TRBV21-1 is annotated as a pseudogene. The receptor's source is a woman aged 55-69 years with active or convalescent COVID-19. Written as DNA, the CDR3 is TGTGCCAGCAGCCGATTATGGACAGAGAGAAATGAAAAACTGTTTTTT. Protein: CASSRLWTERNEKLFF.